These 30 T cell receptor beta chains share one sample of origin, sequenced in a study of T-cell memory formation after mild COVID-19. TCRdb redid the calling of the 5' RACE reads with MiXCR, one entry per CDR3 protein. The sample has approximately 340,000 distinct CDR3 sequences, more than 15% seen once. The sample was PBMCs or a T cell subset sorted from them (not recorded which). Source of these receptors: a man aged 18 to 29 who had mild COVID-19 (a few samples of this study predate the infection). Cell type and time point are not known.

Only a few counts were recorded for this clonotype. The CDR3 DNA sequence: TGCAGTGCCCCCGGCCCCGTCGGGGGGGCGCAGTATTTT. Translation gives CSAPGPVGGAQYF. J is TRBJ2-3 and V is TRBV20-1, with 8 bases aligning to TRBD2. Losses at the gene ends were 6 bases for V and 10 bases for J; bases not matched to a gene: 12. CDR1 is DFQATT, CDR2 SNEGSKA, per germline (reference sequence). The CDR3 covers 13 residues.

The chain combines TRBV2 with TRBJ2-7; D tentatively fits TRBD1 or TRBD2 (5 bases each). This CDR3 spans 13 amino acids. CDR1 is SNHLY and CDR2 is FYNNEI in the germline V gene. V lost 8 bases to trimming and J lost 6 bases, with 17 bases between them. CDR3 amino acids: CASGEGLAREQYF. Here the CDR3 DNA reads TGTGCCAGCGGAGAGGGGCTAGCCCGCGAGCAGTACTTC.

This clonotype was seen repeatedly, ten times or more. The DNA for the CDR3 is TGTGCCAGCAGTCCTGGGACAGGGAGGTACGGGGCCACCCAGTACTTC. Translating gives CASSPGTGRYGATQYF. This chain links TRBV28 with TRBJ2-5; the match to TRBD1 covers 9 bases. V shed 5 bases and J 8 bases; nucleotides not matched to a gene: 15. The CDR3 sequence is 16 residues long. In germline, CDR1 is MDHEN, CDR2 SYDVKM.

V is TRBV7-8 and J is TRBJ1-2; the D gene is possibly TRBD1 (6 bases). The CDR3 consists of 15 residues. CDR1 and CDR2 from the germline V gene are SGHVS and FQNEAQ. The ends were cut back, 5 bases at V and 7 bases at J, with 20 bases in the middle. DNA for the CDR3: TGTGCCAGCAGCCCCACCCAGGGGACATCGGGTGGCTACACCTTC. Protein sequence: CASSPTQGTSGGYTF. Full variable domain (remainder filled in from reference TRBV7-8 and TRBJ1-2): GAGVSQSPRYKVAKRGQDVALRCDPISGHVSLFWYQQALGQGPEFLTYFQNEAQLDKSGLPSDRFFAERPEGSVSTLKIQRTQQEDSAVYLCASSPTQGTSGGYTFGSGTRLTVV.

The rearrangement links TRBV5-5 to TRBJ2-7, with 7 positions matching TRBD1. The germline gives CDR1 SGHKS, CDR2 YYEKEE (reference sequence). This CDR3 region has 12 residues. The trim removed 7 bases at V and 13 bases at J, leaving 14 bases unmatched. The CDR3 protein is CASGLDRVGGYV. The DNA for the CDR3 is TGTGCCAGCGGCCTAGACAGGGTTGGAGGATACGTC.

This clonotype was observed at least ten times. This chain links TRBV7-8 with TRBJ2-3; D is possibly TRBD1 (5 bases). V lost 6 bases, J lost 5 bases, and 9 bases lay in between. Germline V gene data show CDR1 as SGHVS and CDR2 as FQNEAQ. The CDR3 loop spans 12 amino acids. CDR3 DNA sequence: TGTGCCAGCAGTTTAACAGGAGATACGCAGTATTTT. Residues: CASSLTGDTQYF.

The V call is TRBV12-3 or TRBV12-4, the J call TRBJ2-3; the match to TRBD2 covers 8 bases. This CDR3 spans 20 amino acids. J lost 3 bases, V lost 7 bases, and 24 bases had no gene match. The CDR3 here is CASTSPATGGPFLRTDTQYF. CDR3 bases: TGTGCCAGCACCTCGCCGGCGACGGGGGGGCCATTCCTCAGGACAGATACGCAGTATTTT.

V and J are TRBV29-1 and TRBJ1-2; D call uncertain. There are 15 residues in the CDR3. Germline CDR1 SQVTM, CDR2 ANQGSEA. The V gene lost 7 bases and the J gene lost 5 bases, with 23 bases spanning the gap. The CDR3 DNA reads TGCAGCGCACTCGCGGGCGAGACACTGCTATATGGCTACACCTTC. Translated, it gives CSALAGETLLYGYTF. Using reference TRBV29-1 and TRBJ1-2 for the parts outside the CDR3, the full variable domain is SAVISQKPSRDICQRGTSLTIQCQVDSQVTMMFWYRQQPGQSLTLIATANQGSEATYESGFVIDKFPISRPNLTFSTLTVSNMSPEDSSIYLCSALAGETLLYGYTFGSGTRLTVV.

This sequence joins TRBV7-2 and TRBJ1-1; 7 bases map to TRBD1. Germline V CDR1 and CDR2: SGHTA, FQGNSA. Trimming cost V 6 bases and J 4 bases; bases outside gene matches: 8. The length of the CDR3 is 14 residues. CDR3 region: CASRKVSGGTEAFF. CDR3 nucleotide sequence: TGTGCCAGCAGAAAGGTTTCAGGGGGCACTGAAGCTTTCTTT.

The rearrangement uses TRBV9 and TRBJ2-1, with 7 bases that match TRBD2. Germline trimming cut 0 bases from V and 6 bases from J; bases unmatched to any gene: 6. The germline V gene encodes CDR1 SGDLS and CDR2 YYNGEE. The CDR3 covers 15 residues. CDR3 DNA sequence: TGTGCCAGCAGCGTAGGGGGAGGGAATTCCAATGAGCAGTTCTTC. This translates into CASSVGGGNSNEQFF.

This clonotype was counted at least ten times. The CDR3 loop is CATSGQGHTDTQYF. The CDR3 DNA reads as TGTGCCACCAGCGGACAAGGGCACACAGATACGCAGTATTTT. This rearrangement joins TRBV24-1 to TRBJ2-3; a weak D match, TRBD1 (5 bases). Trimming removed 7 bases at V and 2 bases at J, with 12 bases between. Germline-derived CDR1 and CDR2 are KGHDR and SFDVKD. CDR3 length equals 14 residues.

This clonotype occurred many times. The chain employs TRBV4-3 and TRBJ2-1; no firm D call. The CDR3 consists of 14 residues. CDR1 and CDR2 (germline): LGHNA, YSLEER. With 2 bases removed from V and 8 bases from J, the gap between germline ends came to 13 bases. CDR3 coding DNA: TGCGCCAGCAGCCAAAGGACGACCCTTCATGAGCAGTTCTTC. Its translation is CASSQRTTLHEQFF.

In its sample, this clonotype was seen a few times. J is TRBJ2-7 and V is TRBV7-9, with D maybe TRBD1 (5 bases). Deletions cut 5 bases from V and 5 bases from J, with 19 bases between. CDR3 length equals 15 residues. The V gene's germline CDR1 is SEHNR and CDR2 FQNEAQ (reference sequence). In DNA form, the CDR3 reads TGTGCCAGCAGCCAACGACAGCTAAATATCCACGAGCAGTACTTC. This sequence encodes CASSQRQLNIHEQYF.

This clonotype was seen more than once but under ten times. The chain recombines TRBV9 with TRBJ1-6; 7 bases fit TRBD1. The germline gives CDR1 SGDLS, CDR2 YYNGEE. There are 16 residues in the CDR3. Trimming at V came to 2 bases and at J to 8 bases, leaving 10 bases not matched to a gene. CDR3 nucleotides: TGTGCCAGCAGCGTTACAGGGGACCTTAGGGATTCACCCCTCCACTTT. Translating gives CASSVTGDLRDSPLHF.

This CDR3 reads CASSVAGPRYGYTF. The DNA of the CDR3 is TGTGCCAGCAGCGTAGCGGGCCCCCGCTATGGCTACACCTTC. The chain joins TRBV9 to TRBJ1-2; D remains ambiguous. The CDR3 runs 14 residues. Germline V CDR1 and CDR2: SGDLS, YYNGEE. V was clipped by 0 bases and J by 4 bases, with 10 bases between them.

The chain couples TRBV25-1 to TRBJ1-1; the D is unclear. The CDR3 is made up of 14 amino acids. CDR1 is MGHDK and CDR2 is SYGVNS in the germline V gene. Trimming pared 2 bases from V and 2 bases from J, leaving 9 bases between. The CDR3 nucleotides are TGTGCCAGCAGTGAAGGATGGGGAAACACTGAAGCTTTCTTT. Protein: CASSEGWGNTEAFF.

This chain connects TRBV4-1 to TRBJ1-1; D is unresolved. This CDR3 region has 15 residues. CDR1 is MGHRA and CDR2 is YSYEKL in the germline V gene. V dropped 2 bases and J dropped 4 bases, with 14 bases sitting between them. The CDR3 sequence: CASSQFTVGFTEAFF. For the CDR3, the DNA is TGCGCCAGCAGCCAATTTACAGTAGGGTTCACTGAAGCTTTCTTT.

V gene TRBV2 combines with J gene TRBJ2-7, with D hard to call. The germline V gene encodes CDR1 SNHLY and CDR2 FYNNEI. V was shortened by 4 bases and J by 9 bases, with 19 bases between the two germline ends. The CDR3 extends over 14 amino acids. CDR3: CASSGAVGSRWQYF. DNA for the CDR3: TGTGCCAGCAGTGGTGCAGTAGGAAGCCGGTGGCAGTACTTC.

This clonotype was seen only a few times. The V and J genes are TRBV11-2 and TRBJ2-2; D is undetermined. This CDR3 region has 16 residues. Trimming pared 4 bases from V and 1 base from J, leaving 13 bases between. Germline values: CDR1 SGHAT, CDR2 FQNNGV. The CDR3 spells CASSSGPALNTGELFF. Written as DNA, the CDR3 is TGTGCCAGCAGCTCCGGTCCGGCATTGAACACCGGGGAGCTGTTTTTT.

This clonotype has only a few counts. The CDR3 nucleotides read TGTGCCACCAGCAGAGATACTAGCGGGGGGGCGGGATCTAGTGAGCAGTTCTTC. Translation: CATSRDTSGGAGSSEQFF. The J gene is TRBJ2-1, the V gene TRBV15, with 13 nucleotides matching TRBD2. The CDR3 totals 18 residues. Trimming cost V 0 bases and J 9 bases; bases outside gene matches: 11. Germline V gives CDR1 LNHNV, CDR2 YYDKDF (reference sequence). Full variable domain (rest looked up from reference TRBV15 and TRBJ2-1): DAMVIQNPRYQVTQFGKPVTLSCSQTLNHNVMYWYQQKSSQAPKLLFHYYDKDFNNEADTPDNFQSRRPNTSFCFLDIRSPGLGDTAMYLCATSRDTSGGAGSSEQFFGPGTRLTVL.

This clonotype was counted ten times or more. The rearrangement links TRBV4-2 to TRBJ2-7; D is possibly TRBD1 (5 bases). V was shortened by 6 bases and J by 2 bases, with 14 bases between the two germline ends. Germline values: CDR1 LGHNA, CDR2 YNFKEQ. The CDR3 totals 14 residues. The CDR3 bases are TGTGCCAGCAGTCACGCAGGGAAACCCTACGAGCAGTACTTC. Protein sequence: CASSHAGKPYEQYF.

This CDR3 reads CASSARPSTETQYF. CDR3 DNA sequence: TGTGCCAGCAGCGCAAGGCCTTCTACAGAGACCCAGTACTTC. The V call is TRBV9, the J call TRBJ2-5, with D hard to call. Trimming pared 3 bases from V and 4 bases from J, leaving 13 bases between. This CDR3 contains 14 residues. Looked up from germline, CDR1 is SGDLS and CDR2 is YYNGEE.

This clonotype has ten or more counts. The V and J genes are TRBV15 and TRBJ1-5; D is unclear. V lost 1 base and J lost 6, with 7 bases in between. Germline V gene sequence: CDR1 LNHNV, CDR2 YYDKDF (reference sequence). The CDR3 contains 13 residues. Written as DNA, the CDR3 is TGTGCCACCAGCAGAGGGGTGGGTCAGCCCCAGCATTTT. Protein: CATSRGVGQPQHF. Variable domain in full (rest from reference TRBV15 and TRBJ1-5): DAMVIQNPRYQVTQFGKPVTLSCSQTLNHNVMYWYQQKSSQAPKLLFHYYDKDFNNEADTPDNFQSRRPNTSFCFLDIRSPGLGDTAMYLCATSRGVGQPQHFGDGTRLSIL.

J is TRBJ1-2 and V is TRBV11-2; 9 bases fit TRBD1. The CDR3 has 15 residues. The trim removed 1 base at V and 4 bases at J, leaving 4 bases unmatched. In germline, CDR1 is SGHAT, CDR2 FQNNGV. The CDR3 bases are TGTGCCAGCAGCTTAGGTTCGGGACAGGGCTATGGCTACACCTTC. Translating it yields CASSLGSGQGYGYTF.

This clonotype occurred many times. The genes are TRBV20-1 and TRBJ1-1; D is ambiguous. Germline-derived CDR1 and CDR2 are DFQATT and SNEGSKA (reference sequence). V shed 0 bases and J shed 5 bases, with 7 bases lying between them. CDR3 length: 12 amino acids. The DNA for the CDR3 is TGCAGTGCTAGAGAAGGGTGGACTGAAGCTTTCTTT. It encodes CSAREGWTEAFF.

This chain connects TRBV6-2 or TRBV6-3 to TRBJ2-1, with D perhaps matching TRBD2 (5 bases). CDR3 length equals 14 residues. V lost 4 bases and J 4 bases, leaving 11 bases between the germline ends. Germline lookup yields CDR1 MNHEY and CDR2 SVGEGT. The CDR3 sequence: CASSSLEGYNEQFF. CDR3 DNA: TGTGCCAGCAGTTCCCTCGAGGGTTACAATGAGCAGTTCTTC.

This clonotype was counted only a few times. The chain recombines TRBV19 with TRBJ1-1; D not certain. Between the trimmed V and J ends, which lost 4 bases and 1 base, there was a span of 10 bases. The CDR3 covers 14 residues. Looked up from germline, CDR1 is LNHDA and CDR2 is SQIVND (reference sequence). The CDR3 spells CASSNVQRNTEAFF. In nucleotides, the CDR3 is TGTGCCAGTAGTAACGTTCAGAGGAACACTGAAGCTTTCTTT.

Ten or more counts support this clonotype. The chain is built from TRBV28 and TRBJ2-4; TRBD2 aligns across 7 bases. This CDR3 is built from 17 residues. The junction had 9 bases not matched to a gene; V was cut back by 3 bases and J by 1 base. CDR1 is MDHEN and CDR2 is SYDVKM in the germline V gene. Here the CDR3 DNA reads TGTGCCAGCAGTTTCTCATACGGGGGGAAGGCCAAAAACATTCAGTACTTC. It specifies CASSFSYGGKAKNIQYF.

This clonotype has ten or more counts. The CDR3 loop reads CASSPGTGAEQYF. The CDR3 DNA reads TGCGCCAGCAGCCCTGGGACAGGGGCCGAGCAGTACTTC. The chain joins TRBV4-1 to TRBJ2-7, with 10 positions matching TRBD1. Germline CDR1 is MGHRA and CDR2 is YSYEKL. Unmatched junction bases numbered 3, after V lost 4 bases and J lost 6 bases. The CDR3 has 13 amino acids.

This clonotype came up a few times. CDR3 sequence: CASSSGTALQYF. DNA of the CDR3: TGTGCCAGCAGTTCCGGGACAGCCTTGCAGTACTTC. V usage is TRBV6-2 or TRBV6-3 and J usage is TRBJ2-7, with 7 bases matching TRBD1. With 4 bases clipped from V and 9 bases from J, the junction kept 6 bases outside the gene matches. Germline CDR1 reads MNHEY; CDR2 reads SVGEGT. This CDR3 has 12 residues.